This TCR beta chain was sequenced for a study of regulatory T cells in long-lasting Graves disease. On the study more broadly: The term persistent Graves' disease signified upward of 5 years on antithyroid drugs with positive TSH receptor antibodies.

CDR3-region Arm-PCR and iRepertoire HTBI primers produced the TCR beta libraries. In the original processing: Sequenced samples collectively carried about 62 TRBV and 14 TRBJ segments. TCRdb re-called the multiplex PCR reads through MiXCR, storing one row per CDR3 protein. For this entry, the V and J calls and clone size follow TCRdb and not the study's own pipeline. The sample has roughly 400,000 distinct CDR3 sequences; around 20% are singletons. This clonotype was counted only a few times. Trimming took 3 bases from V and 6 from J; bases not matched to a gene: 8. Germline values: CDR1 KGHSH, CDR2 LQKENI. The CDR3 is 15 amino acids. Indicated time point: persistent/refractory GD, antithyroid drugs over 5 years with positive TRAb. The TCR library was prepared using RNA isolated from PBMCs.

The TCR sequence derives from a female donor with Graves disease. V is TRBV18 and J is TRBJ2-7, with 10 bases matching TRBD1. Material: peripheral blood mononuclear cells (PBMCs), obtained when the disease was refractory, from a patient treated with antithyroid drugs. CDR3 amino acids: CASSPAGQGVGEQYF. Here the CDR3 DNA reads TGTGCCAGCTCACCCGCCGGACAGGGGGTTGGCGAGCAGTACTTC.